This T cell receptor beta chain was obtained from a study of T-cell reconstitution after alpha-beta-depleted transplantation in children. Study-wide points: Several hundred rapidly expanded clones from non-depleted graft cells reportedly supplied alpha-beta T cells about two months post-transplant. T-cell counts and diversity at one year following transplant were attributed mainly to newly produced T cells.

This CDR3 is built from 15 residues. Preparing the TCRbeta library involved the use of unique molecular identifiers. TCRdb re-called the PCR reads with MiXCR, one entry per CDR3 protein. Of about 590,000 distinct CDR3 sequences listed, about an eighth are singletons. A note on this clonotype: Its antigen is currently unknown.

The material was PBMCs, mostly from graft donor cells, obtained 360 days after TCRalphabeta/CD19-depleted stem cell transplant. The J gene is TRBJ2-2, the V gene TRBV21-1; the table gives TRBD2 as D, unverified against the DNA. TRBV21-1 is a pseudogene segment. This sequence was found in a male patient younger than 18 who had a stem cell transplant for acute myeloid leukemia, so the T cells may come from the graft donor. Here the CDR3 reads CASSKVGPPDGELFF. CDR3 coding DNA: TGTGCCAGCAGCAAAGTAGGGCCTCCGGATGGGGAGCTGTTTTTT.